This TCR beta chain came from a study of cytomegalovirus exposure and HLA in healthy donors. Broader study findings: Some segments of the V type, notably TRBV6-2 and TRBV6-3, were excluded as indistinguishable.

Primers included in the PCR were 60 Vbeta and 13 Jbeta primers. Methods used by the authors: Around 9.9 million shared chains were among the 65 million to 85 million unique TCR beta chains that a later analysis counted. Repertoires were generated with immunoSEQ multiplex PCR, while TCRdb's copy carries only in-frame clones and drops some. V and J calls plus clone size are reproduced from that table; the DNA served to infer D and trimming. This sample has around 90,000 clones, with around 67% found just once. This clone occurred once. The antigen is not known. In germline, CDR1 is GTSNPN, CDR2 SVGIG (reference sequence). Between the trimmed V and J ends, which lost 1 base and 3 bases, there was a span of 7 bases. This CDR3 spans 13 amino acids.

The gene calls are TRBV30 and TRBJ1-5; D unresolved. The sample consisted of PBMCs. The TCR originated in a human donor in good health. The CDR3 nucleotides are TGTGCCTGGAGTGGGACTTACAATCAGCCCCAGCATTTT. This gives the protein CAWSGTYNQPQHF.